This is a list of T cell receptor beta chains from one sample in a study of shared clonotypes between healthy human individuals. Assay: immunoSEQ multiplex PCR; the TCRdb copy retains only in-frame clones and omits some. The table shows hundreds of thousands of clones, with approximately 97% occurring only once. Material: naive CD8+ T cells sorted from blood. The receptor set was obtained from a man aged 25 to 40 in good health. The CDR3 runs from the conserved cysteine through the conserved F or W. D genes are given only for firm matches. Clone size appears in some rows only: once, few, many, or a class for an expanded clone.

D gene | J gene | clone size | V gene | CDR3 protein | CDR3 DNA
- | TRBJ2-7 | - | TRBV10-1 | CASSEKVPYEQYF | TGCGCCAGCAGCGAAAAGGTGCCCTACGAGCAGTACTTC
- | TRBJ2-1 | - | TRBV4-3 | CASSPTQSSYNEQFF | TGCGCCAGCAGCCCGACACAGAGCTCCTACAATGAGCAGTTCTTC
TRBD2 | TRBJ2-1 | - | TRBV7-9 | CASSWTGTSYNEQFF | TGTGCCAGCAGCTGGACCGGGACTAGCTACAATGAGCAGTTCTTC
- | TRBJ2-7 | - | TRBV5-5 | CASSWNPSYEQYF | TGTGCCAGCAGCTGGAACCCATCCTACGAGCAGTACTTC
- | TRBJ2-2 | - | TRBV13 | CASSLNEGPNTGELFF | TGTGCCAGCAGCTTAAACGAGGGTCCGAACACCGGGGAGCTGTTTTTT
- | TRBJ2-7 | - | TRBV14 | CASSQGLGAYEQYF | TGTGCCAGCAGCCAGGGTTTAGGGGCCTACGAGCAGTACTTC
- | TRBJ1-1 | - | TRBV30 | CAWWTVREAFF | TGTGCCTGGTGGACGGTGCGAGAAGCTTTCTTT
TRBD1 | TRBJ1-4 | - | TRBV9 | CASSASGTGGVELFF | TGTGCCAGCAGCGCGTCCGGGACAGGTGGTGTTGAACTGTTTTTT
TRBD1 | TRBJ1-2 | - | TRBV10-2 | CASSEFWAGQSYGYTF | TGCGCCAGCAGTGAGTTTTGGGCGGGACAGTCCTATGGCTACACCTTC
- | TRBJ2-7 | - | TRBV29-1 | CSVSWGAYEQYF | TGCAGCGTTTCCTGGGGAGCCTACGAGCAGTACTTC
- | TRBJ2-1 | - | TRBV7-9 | CASSFEGAYNEQFF | TGTGCCAGCAGCTTCGAGGGGGCCTACAATGAGCAGTTCTTC
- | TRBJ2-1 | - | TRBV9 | CASSVATNNEQFF | TGTGCCAGCAGCGTAGCGACCAACAATGAGCAGTTCTTC
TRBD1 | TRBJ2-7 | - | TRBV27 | CASARGPGQGSYEQYF | TGTGCCAGCGCCCGGGGGCCGGGACAGGGGAGTTACGAGCAGTACTTC
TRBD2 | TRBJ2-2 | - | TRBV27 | CASRTGLGITGELFF | TGTGCCAGCAGGACGGGACTAGGTATCACCGGGGAGCTGTTTTTT
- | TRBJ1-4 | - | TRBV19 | CASRSSGPKGGEKLFF | TGTGCCAGTAGATCATCCGGACCCAAGGGAGGAGAAAAACTGTTTTTT
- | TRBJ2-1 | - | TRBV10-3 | CAISGDFNEQFF | TGTGCCATCAGTGGGGATTTCAATGAGCAGTTCTTC
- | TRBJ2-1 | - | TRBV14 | CASSQDVFSSYNEQFF | TGTGCCAGCAGCCAAGATGTCTTTAGCTCCTACAATGAGCAGTTCTTC
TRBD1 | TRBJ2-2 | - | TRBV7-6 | CASSWTPGQMNTGELFF | TGTGCCAGCAGCTGGACCCCGGGACAGATGAACACCGGGGAGCTGTTTTTT
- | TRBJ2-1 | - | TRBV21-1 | CASTWGRNYNEQFF | TGTGCCAGCACTTGGGGACGGAATTACAATGAGCAGTTCTTC
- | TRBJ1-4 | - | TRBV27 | CASSLLGQEEKLFF | TGTGCCAGCAGTTTACTAGGGCAGGAGGAAAAACTGTTTTTT
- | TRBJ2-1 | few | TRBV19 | CASSIDPAAPRDEQFF | TGTGCCAGTAGTATAGACCCCGCCGCGCCCAGGGATGAGCAGTTCTTC
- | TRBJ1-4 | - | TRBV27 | CASRWGTNEKLFF | TGTGCCAGCAGGTGGGGAACTAATGAAAAACTGTTTTTT
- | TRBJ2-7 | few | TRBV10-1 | CASSGDGLNYEQYF | TGCGCCAGCAGTGGGGATGGGTTGAACTACGAGCAGTACTTC
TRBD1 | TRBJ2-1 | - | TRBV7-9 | CASSPSRGTYNEQFF | TGTGCCAGCAGCCCGAGCAGGGGGACCTACAATGAGCAGTTCTTC
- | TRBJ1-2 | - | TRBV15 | CATSVSRDYGYTF | TGTGCCACCAGCGTGTCTCGGGACTATGGCTACACCTTC
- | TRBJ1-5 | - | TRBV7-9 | CASSNTNSNQPQHF | TGTGCCAGCAGCAATACCAATAGCAATCAGCCCCAGCATTTT
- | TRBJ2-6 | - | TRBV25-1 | CASSESGGWVAGANVLTF | TGTGCCAGCAGTGAATCGGGCGGCTGGGTGGCTGGGGCCAACGTCCTGACTTTC
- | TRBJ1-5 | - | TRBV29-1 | CSVERSEGSNQPQHF | TGCAGCGTTGAAAGGTCGGAAGGTAGCAATCAGCCCCAGCATTTT
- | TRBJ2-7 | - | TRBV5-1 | CASSSNPSDLSSYEQYF | TGCGCCAGCAGCTCCAACCCTTCGGATTTGAGCTCCTACGAGCAGTACTTC
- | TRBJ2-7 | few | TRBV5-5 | CASSLSVTYEQYF | TGTGCCAGCAGCTTGTCTGTCACCTACGAGCAGTACTTC
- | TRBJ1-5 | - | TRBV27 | CASMKGGGGNQPQHF | TGTGCCAGCATGAAAGGGGGAGGAGGCAATCAGCCCCAGCATTTT
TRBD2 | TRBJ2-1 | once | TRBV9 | CASSAPRTSGRESYNEQFF | TGTGCCAGCAGCGCACCCAGGACTAGCGGGAGGGAATCCTACAATGAGCAGTTCTTC
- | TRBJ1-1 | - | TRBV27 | CASSLSHSPRSAFF | TGTGCCAGCAGTTTATCCCACAGCCCCCGATCGGCTTTCTTT
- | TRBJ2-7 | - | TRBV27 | CASSPRTGEQYF | TGTGCCAGCAGTCCCCGGACGGGTGAGCAGTACTTC
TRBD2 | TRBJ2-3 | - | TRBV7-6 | CASSLLAGSERDTQYF | TGTGCCAGCAGCTTATTAGCGGGATCAGAGCGAGATACGCAGTATTTT
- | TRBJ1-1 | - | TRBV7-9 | CASSLAGGEAFF | TGTGCCAGCAGCTTAGCGGGGGGAGAAGCTTTCTTT
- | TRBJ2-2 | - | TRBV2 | CASLGTSNTGELFF | TGTGCCAGTTTGGGGACCTCGAACACCGGGGAGCTGTTTTTT
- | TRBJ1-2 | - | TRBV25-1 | CASRGVGGYGYTF | TGTGCTAGTAGGGGGGTTGGAGGCTATGGCTACACCTTC
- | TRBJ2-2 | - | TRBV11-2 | CASRQTNTGELFF | TGTGCCAGCCGGCAGACGAACACCGGGGAGCTGTTTTTT
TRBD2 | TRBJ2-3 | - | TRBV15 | CATSQLASSTDTQYF | TGTGCCACCAGCCAACTAGCGTCTAGCACAGATACGCAGTATTTT
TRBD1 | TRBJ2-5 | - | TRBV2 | CASRELRTGRETQYF | TGTGCCAGCAGGGAGTTGAGGACAGGGAGAGAGACCCAGTACTTC
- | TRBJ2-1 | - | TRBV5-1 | CASSPEGFAYNEQFF | TGCGCCAGCAGCCCAGAGGGGTTCGCCTACAATGAGCAGTTCTTC
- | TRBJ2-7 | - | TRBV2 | CASSLAGPSYEQYF | TGTGCCAGCAGTCTGGCGGGACCCTCCTACGAGCAGTACTTC
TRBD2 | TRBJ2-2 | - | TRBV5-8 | CASSKGLAGVGNTGELFF | TGTGCCAGCAGCAAGGGACTAGCGGGAGTGGGGAACACCGGGGAGCTGTTTTTT
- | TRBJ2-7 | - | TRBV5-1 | CASSLESLLRGEQYF | TGCGCCAGCAGCTTGGAGAGTCTATTAAGAGGGGAGCAGTACTTC
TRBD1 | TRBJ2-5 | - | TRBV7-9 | CASSPTGGSRETQYF | TGTGCCAGCAGCCCGACAGGGGGCTCTCGAGAGACCCAGTACTTC